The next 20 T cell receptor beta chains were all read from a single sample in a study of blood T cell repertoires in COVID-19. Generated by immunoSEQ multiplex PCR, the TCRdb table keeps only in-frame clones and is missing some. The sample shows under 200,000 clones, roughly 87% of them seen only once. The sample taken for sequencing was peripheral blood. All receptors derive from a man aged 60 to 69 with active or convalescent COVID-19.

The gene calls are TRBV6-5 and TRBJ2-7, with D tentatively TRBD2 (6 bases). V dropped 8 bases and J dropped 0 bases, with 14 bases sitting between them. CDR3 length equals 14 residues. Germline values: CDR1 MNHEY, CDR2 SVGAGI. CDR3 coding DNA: TGTGCCAGCGCACCCCGGGAGACCTCCTACGAGCAGTACTTC. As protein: CASAPRETSYEQYF.

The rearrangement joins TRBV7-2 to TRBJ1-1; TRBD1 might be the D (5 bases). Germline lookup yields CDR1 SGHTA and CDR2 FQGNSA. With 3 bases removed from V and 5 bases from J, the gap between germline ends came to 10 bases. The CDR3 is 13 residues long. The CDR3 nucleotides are TGTGCCAGCAGCTTCAGGGCGTTGACTGAAGCTTTCTTT. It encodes CASSFRALTEAFF.

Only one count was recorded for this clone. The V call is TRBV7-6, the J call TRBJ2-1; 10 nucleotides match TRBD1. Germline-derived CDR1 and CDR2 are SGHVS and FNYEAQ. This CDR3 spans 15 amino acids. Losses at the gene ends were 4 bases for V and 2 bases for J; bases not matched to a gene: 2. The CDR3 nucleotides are TGTGCCAGCAGCTCGACAGGGGGCCCCTACAATGAGCAGTTCTTC. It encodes CASSSTGGPYNEQFF.

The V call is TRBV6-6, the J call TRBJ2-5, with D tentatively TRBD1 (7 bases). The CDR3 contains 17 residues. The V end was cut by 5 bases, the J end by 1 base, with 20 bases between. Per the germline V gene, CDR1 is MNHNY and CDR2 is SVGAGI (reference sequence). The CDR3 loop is CASSPRRAGGSQETQYF. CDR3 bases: TGTGCCAGCAGTCCCCGCCGGGCAGGGGGGTCCCAAGAGACCCAGTACTTC.

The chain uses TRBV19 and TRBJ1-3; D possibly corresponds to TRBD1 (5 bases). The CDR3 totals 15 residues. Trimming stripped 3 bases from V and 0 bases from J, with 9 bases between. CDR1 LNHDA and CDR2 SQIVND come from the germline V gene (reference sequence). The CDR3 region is CASSINRNSGNTIYF. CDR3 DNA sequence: TGTGCCAGTAGTATTAACAGGAACTCTGGAAACACCATATATTTT.

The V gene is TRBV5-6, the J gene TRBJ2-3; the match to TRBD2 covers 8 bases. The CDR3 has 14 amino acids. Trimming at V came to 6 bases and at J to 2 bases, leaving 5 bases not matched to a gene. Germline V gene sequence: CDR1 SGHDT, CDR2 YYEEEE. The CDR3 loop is CASTRAGDTDTQYF. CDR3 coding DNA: TGTGCCAGCACCCGAGCGGGGGACACAGATACGCAGTATTTT.

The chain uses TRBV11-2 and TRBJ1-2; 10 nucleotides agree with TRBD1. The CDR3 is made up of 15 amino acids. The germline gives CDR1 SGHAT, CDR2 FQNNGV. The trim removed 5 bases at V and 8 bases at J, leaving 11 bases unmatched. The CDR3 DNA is TGTGCCAGCAGCCCGCGACAGGGGGCTAGTCGAGGCTACACCTTC. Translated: CASSPRQGASRGYTF.

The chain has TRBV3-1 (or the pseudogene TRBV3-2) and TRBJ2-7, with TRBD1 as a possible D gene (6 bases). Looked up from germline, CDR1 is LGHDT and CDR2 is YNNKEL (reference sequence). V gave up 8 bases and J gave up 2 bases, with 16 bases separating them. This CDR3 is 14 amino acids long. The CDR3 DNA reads TGTGCCAGCCGGGCGGACAGAAAACCCTACGAGCAGTACTTC. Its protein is CASRADRKPYEQYF.

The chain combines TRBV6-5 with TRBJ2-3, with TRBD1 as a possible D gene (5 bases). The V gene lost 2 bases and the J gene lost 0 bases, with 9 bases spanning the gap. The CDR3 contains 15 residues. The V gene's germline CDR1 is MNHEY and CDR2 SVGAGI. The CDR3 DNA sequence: TGTGCCAGCAGTTACAACGGACAAAGCACAGATACGCAGTATTTT. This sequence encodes CASSYNGQSTDTQYF.

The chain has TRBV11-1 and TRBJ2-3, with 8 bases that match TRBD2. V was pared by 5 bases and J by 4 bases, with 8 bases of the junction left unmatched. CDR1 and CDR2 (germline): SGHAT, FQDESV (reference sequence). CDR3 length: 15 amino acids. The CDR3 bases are TGTGCCAGCAGCCTGGGACTAGTCGGAGCAGATACGCAGTATTTT. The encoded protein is CASSLGLVGADTQYF. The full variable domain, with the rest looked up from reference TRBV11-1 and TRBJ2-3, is EAEVAQSPRYKITEKSQAVAFWCDPISGHATLYWYRQILGQGPELLVQFQDESVVDDSQLPKDRFSAERLKGVDSTLKIQPAELGDSAMYLCASSLGLVGADTQYFGPGTRLTVL.

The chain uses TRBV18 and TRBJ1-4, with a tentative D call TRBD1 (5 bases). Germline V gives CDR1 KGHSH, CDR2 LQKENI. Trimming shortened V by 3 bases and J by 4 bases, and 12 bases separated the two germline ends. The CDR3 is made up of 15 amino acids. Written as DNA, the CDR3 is TGTGCCAGCTCACCCCAGGGTATGGGTAATGAAAAACTGTTTTTT. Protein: CASSPQGMGNEKLFF.

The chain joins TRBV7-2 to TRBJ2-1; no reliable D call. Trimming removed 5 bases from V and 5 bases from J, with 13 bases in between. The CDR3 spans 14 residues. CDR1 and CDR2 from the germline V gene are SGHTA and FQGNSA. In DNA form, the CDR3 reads TGTGCCAGCAGCCTGCGACCGGGTGACAATGAGCAGTTCTTC. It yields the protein CASSLRPGDNEQFF.

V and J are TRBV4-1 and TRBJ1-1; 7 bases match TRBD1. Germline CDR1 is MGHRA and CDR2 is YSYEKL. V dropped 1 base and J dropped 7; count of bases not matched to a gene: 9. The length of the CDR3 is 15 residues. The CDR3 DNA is TGCGCCAGCAGCCAAGGGGACCGGGACAGTAATGAAGCTTTCTTT. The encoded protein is CASSQGDRDSNEAFF.

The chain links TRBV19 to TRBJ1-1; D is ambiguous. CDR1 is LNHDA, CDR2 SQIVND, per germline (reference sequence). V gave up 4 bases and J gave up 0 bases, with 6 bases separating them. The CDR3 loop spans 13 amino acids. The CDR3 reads CASSTAMNTEAFF. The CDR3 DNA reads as TGTGCCAGTAGTACAGCGATGAACACTGAAGCTTTCTTT.

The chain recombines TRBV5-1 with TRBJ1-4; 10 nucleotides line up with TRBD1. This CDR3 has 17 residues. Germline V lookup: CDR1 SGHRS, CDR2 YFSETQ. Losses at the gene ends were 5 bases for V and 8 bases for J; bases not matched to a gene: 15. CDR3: CASRTGGTNPGGEKLFF. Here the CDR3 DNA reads TGCGCCAGCAGGACAGGGGGCACCAACCCGGGAGGGGAAAAACTGTTTTTT.

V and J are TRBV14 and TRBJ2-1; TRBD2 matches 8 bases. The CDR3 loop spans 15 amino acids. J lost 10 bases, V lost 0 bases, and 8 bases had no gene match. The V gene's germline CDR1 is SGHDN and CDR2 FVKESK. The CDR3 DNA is TGTGCCAGCAGCCAAGATTCTAGCGGGTTGGGGGAGCAGTTCTTC. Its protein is CASSQDSSGLGEQFF.

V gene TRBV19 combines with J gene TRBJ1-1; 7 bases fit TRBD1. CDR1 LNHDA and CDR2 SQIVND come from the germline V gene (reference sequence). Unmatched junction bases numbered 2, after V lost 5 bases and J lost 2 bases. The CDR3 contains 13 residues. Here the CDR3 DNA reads TGTGCCAGTAGTGACAGGGTTAACACTGAAGCTTTCTTT. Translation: CASSDRVNTEAFF.

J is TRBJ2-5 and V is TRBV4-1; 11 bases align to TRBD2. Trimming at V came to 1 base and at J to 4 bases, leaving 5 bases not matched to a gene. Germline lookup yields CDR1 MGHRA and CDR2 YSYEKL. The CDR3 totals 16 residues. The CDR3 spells CASSQALAGGRETQYF. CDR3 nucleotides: TGCGCCAGCAGCCAAGCCCTAGCGGGGGGTCGAGAGACCCAGTACTTC.

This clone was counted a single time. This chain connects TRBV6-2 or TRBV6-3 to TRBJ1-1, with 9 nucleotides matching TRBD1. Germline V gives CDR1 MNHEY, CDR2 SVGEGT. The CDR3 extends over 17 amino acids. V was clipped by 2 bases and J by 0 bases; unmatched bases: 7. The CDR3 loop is CASSYETGTGLNTEAFF. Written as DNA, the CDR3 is TGTGCCAGCAGTTACGAAACCGGGACAGGGCTGAACACTGAAGCTTTCTTT.

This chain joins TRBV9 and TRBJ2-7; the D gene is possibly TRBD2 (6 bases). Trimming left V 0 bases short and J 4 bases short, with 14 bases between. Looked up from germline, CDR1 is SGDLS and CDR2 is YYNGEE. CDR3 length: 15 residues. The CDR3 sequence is CASSVGGHLAYEQYF. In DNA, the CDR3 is TGTGCCAGCAGCGTAGGCGGCCACCTAGCGTACGAGCAGTACTTC.